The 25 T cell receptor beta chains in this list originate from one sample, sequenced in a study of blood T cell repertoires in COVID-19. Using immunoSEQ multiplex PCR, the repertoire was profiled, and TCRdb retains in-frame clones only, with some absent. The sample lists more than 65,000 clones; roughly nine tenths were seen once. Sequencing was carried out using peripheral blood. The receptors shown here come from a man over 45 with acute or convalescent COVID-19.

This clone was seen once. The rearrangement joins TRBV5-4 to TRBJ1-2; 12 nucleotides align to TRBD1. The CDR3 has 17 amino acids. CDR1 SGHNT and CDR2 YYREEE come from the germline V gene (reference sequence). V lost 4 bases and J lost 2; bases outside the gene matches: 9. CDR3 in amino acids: CASSVGTGGFSNYGYTF. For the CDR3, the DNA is TGTGCCAGCAGCGTGGGGACAGGGGGCTTTTCGAACTATGGCTACACCTTC.

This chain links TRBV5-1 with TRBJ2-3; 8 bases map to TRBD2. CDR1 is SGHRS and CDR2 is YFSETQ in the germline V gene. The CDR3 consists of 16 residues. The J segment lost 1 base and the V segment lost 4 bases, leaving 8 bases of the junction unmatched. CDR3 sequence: CASSTRQAGGTDTQYF. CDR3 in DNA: TGCGCCAGCAGCACTCGCCAAGCGGGGGGCACAGATACGCAGTATTTT. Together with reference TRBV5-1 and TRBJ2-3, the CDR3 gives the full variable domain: KAGVTQTPRYLIKTRGQQVTLSCSPISGHRSVSWYQQTPGQGLQFLFEYFSETQRNKGNFPGRFSGRQFSNSRSEMNVSTLELGDSALYLCASSTRQAGGTDTQYFGPGTRLTVL.

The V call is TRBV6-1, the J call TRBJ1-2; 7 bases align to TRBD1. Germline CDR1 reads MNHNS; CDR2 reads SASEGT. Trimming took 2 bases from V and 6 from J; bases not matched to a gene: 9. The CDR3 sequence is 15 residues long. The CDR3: CASSELGGQGDGYTF. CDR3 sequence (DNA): TGTGCCAGCAGTGAATTAGGGGGGCAGGGGGATGGCTACACCTTC.

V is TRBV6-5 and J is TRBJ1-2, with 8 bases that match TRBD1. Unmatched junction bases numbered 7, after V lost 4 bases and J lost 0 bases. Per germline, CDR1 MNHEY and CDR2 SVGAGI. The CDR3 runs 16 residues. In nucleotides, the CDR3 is TGTGCCAGCAGTTCGAACCAGGGGGCGCCTAACTATGGCTACACCTTC. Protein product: CASSSNQGAPNYGYTF.

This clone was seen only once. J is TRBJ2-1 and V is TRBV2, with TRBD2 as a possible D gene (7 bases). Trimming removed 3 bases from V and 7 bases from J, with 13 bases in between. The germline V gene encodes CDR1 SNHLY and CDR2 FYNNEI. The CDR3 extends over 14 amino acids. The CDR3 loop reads CASSEGGGLNEQFF. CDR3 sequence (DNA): TGTGCCAGCAGTGAGGGCGGGGGCCTGAATGAGCAGTTCTTC.

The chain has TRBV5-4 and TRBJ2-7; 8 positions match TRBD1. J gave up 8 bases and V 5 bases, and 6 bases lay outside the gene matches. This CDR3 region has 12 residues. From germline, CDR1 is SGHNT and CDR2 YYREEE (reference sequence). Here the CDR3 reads CASSSDREKQYF. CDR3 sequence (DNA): TGTGCCAGCAGTTCGGACAGGGAGAAGCAGTACTTC.

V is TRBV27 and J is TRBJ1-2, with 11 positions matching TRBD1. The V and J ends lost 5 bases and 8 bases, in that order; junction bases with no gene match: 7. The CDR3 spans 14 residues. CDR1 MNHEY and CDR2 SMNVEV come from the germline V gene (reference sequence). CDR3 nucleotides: TGTGCCAGCAGTCTCGGACAGGGGGCAGGGGGCTACACCTTC. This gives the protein CASSLGQGAGGYTF.

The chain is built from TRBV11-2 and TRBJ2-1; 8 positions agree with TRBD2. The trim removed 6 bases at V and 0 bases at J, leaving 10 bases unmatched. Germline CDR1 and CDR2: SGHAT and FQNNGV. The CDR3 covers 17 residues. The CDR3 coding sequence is TGTGCCAGCAGTAGTTATGGTGCGGGGGGCTCCTACAATGAGCAGTTCTTC. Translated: CASSSYGAGGSYNEQFF.

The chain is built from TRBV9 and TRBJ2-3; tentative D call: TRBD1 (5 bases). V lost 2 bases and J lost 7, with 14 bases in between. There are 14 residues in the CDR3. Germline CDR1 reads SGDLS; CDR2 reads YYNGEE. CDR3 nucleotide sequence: TGTGCCAGCAGCGTGGACACTAACGACCATACGCAGTATTTT. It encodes CASSVDTNDHTQYF.

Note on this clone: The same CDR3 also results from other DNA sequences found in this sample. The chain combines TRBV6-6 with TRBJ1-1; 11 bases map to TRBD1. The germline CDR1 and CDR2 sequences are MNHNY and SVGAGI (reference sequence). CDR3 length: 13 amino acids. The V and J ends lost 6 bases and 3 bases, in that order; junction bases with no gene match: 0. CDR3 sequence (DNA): TGTGCCAGCAGGGGACAGGGGGACACTGAAGCTTTCTTT. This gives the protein CASRGQGDTEAFF.

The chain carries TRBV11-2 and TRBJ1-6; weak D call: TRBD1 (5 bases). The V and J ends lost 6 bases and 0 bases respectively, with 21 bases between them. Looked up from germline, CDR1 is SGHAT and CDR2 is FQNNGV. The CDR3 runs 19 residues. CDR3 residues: CASRPLGGPGNSYNSPLHF. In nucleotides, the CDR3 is TGTGCCAGCAGACCACTGGGGGGTCCAGGGAACTCCTATAATTCACCCCTCCACTTT. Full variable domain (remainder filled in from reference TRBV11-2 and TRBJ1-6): EAGVAQSPRYKIIEKRQSVAFWCNPISGHATLYWYQQILGQGPKLLIQFQNNGVVDDSQLPKDRFSAERLKGVDSTLKIQPAKLEDSAVYLCASRPLGGPGNSYNSPLHFGNGTRLTVT.

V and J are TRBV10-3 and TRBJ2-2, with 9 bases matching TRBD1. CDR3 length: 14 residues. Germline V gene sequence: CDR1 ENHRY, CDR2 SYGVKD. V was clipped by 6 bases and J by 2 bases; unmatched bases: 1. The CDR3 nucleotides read TGTGCCATCAGACAGGGGGCCAACACCGGGGAGCTGTTTTTT. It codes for CAIRQGANTGELFF.

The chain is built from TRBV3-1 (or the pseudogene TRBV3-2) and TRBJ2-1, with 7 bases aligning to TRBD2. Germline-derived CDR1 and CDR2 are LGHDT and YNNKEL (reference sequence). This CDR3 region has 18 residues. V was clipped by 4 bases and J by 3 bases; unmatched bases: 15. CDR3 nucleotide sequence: TGTGCCAGCAGCCCCGGGACTCTCCGGACTAGGGGCTACAATGAGCAGTTCTTC. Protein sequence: CASSPGTLRTRGYNEQFF.

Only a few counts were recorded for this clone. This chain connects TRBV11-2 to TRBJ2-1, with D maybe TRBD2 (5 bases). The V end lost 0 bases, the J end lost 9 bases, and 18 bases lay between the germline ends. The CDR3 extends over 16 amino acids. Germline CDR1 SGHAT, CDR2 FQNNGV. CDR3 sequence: CASSLDGLRVGGEQFF. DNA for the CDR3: TGTGCCAGCAGCTTAGATGGGTTGAGGGTCGGCGGTGAGCAGTTCTTC.

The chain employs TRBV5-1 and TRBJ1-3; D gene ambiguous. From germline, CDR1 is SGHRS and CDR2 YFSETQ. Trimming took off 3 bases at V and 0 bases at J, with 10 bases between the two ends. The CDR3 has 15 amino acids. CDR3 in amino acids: CASSSSPGSGNTIYF. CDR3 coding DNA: TGCGCCAGCAGCTCCTCCCCGGGCTCTGGAAACACCATATATTTT. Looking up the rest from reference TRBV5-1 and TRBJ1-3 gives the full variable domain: KAGVTQTPRYLIKTRGQQVTLSCSPISGHRSVSWYQQTPGQGLQFLFEYFSETQRNKGNFPGRFSGRQFSNSRSEMNVSTLELGDSALYLCASSSSPGSGNTIYFGEGSWLTVV.

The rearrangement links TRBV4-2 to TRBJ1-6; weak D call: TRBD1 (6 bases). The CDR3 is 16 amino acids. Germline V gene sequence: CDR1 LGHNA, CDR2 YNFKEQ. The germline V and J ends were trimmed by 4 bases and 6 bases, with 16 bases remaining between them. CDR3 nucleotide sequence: TGTGCCAGCAGCCGAGCTCGGGACAAAACTAATTCACCCCTCCACTTT. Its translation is CASSRARDKTNSPLHF.

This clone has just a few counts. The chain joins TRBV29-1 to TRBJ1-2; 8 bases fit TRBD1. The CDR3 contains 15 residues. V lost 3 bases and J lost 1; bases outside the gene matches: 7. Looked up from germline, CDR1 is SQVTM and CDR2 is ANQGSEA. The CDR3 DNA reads TGCAGCGTTGAGTCCCGGGACAGGAATAACTATGGCTACACCTTC. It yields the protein CSVESRDRNNYGYTF.

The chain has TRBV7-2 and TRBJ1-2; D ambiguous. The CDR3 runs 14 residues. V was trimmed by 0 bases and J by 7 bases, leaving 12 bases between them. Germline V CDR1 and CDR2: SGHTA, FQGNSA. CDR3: CASSLAHRERGYTF. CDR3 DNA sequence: TGTGCCAGCAGCTTAGCGCATAGGGAGCGTGGCTACACCTTC.

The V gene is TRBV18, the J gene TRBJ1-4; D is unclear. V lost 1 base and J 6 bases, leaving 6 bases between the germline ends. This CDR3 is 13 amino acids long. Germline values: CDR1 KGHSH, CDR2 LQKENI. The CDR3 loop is CASSPLPDEKLFF. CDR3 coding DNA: TGTGCCAGCTCACCACTTCCTGATGAAAAACTGTTTTTT.

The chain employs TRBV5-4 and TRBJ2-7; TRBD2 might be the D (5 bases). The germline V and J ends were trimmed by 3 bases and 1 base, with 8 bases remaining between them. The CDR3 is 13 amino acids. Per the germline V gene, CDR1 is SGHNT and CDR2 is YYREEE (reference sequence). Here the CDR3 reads CASSSGLSYEQYF. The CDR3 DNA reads TGTGCCAGCAGCTCCGGACTTTCCTACGAGCAGTACTTC. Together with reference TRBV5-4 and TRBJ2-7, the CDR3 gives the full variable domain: ETGVTQSPTHLIKTRGQQVTLRCSSQSGHNTVSWYQQALGQGPQFIFQYYREEENGRGNFPPRFSGLQFPNYSSELNVNALELDDSALYLCASSSGLSYEQYFGPGTRLTVT.

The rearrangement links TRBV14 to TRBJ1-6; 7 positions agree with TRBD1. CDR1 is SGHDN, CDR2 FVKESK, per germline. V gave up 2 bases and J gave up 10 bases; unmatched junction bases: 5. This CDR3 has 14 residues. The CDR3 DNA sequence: TGTGCCAGCAGCCAATTGCGAGGGGGCTCACCCCTCCACTTT. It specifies CASSQLRGGSPLHF.

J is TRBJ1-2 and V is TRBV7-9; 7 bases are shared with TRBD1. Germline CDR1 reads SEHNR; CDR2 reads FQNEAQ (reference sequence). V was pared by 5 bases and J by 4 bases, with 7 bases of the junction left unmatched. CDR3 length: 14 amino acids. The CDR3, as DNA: TGTGCCAGCAGCACCCCGGGACAGACCTATGGCTACACCTTC. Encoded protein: CASSTPGQTYGYTF.

CDR3 DNA: TGTGCCAGCAGCGTCTCACCGGGACAGGGGGGCGAGCAGTACTTC. It encodes CASSVSPGQGGEQYF. The chain has TRBV11-1 and TRBJ2-7; 11 positions agree with TRBD1. With 5 bases clipped from V and 6 bases from J, the junction kept 9 bases outside the gene matches. Looked up from germline, CDR1 is SGHAT and CDR2 is FQDESV (reference sequence). The CDR3 is made up of 15 amino acids.

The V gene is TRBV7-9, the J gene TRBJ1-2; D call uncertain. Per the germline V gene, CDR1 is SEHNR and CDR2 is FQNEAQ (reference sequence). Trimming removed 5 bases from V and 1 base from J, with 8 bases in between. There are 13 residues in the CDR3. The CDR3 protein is CASSRELNYGYTF. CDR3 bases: TGTGCCAGCAGCCGGGAACTTAACTATGGCTACACCTTC.

CDR3 sequence: CASSPAGGTGELFF. The CDR3 DNA follows: TGTGCCAGCTCACCAGCGGGGGGGACCGGGGAGCTGTTTTTT. This chain connects TRBV18 to TRBJ2-2; 9 nucleotides agree with TRBD2. V lost 2 bases to trimming and J lost 5 bases; unmatched junction nucleotides: 0. CDR3 length: 14 residues. CDR1 and CDR2 (germline): KGHSH, LQKENI.